This TCR beta chain was captured in a study of T cell responses to AZD1222 COVID-19 vaccine (dated by TCRdb to the early 2020s). Study-wide context: A total of 230 or so trial participants underwent TCR sequencing, of whom around 200 received two doses of AZD1222 and about 25 received two doses of the MenACWY control vaccine. Trial participants were enrolled into age subgroups of 18-55, 56-69 and 70-plus years, which contained around 150, 28 and 57 TCR-sequenced participants, respectively. The paper's findings and limits, for the study overall: The vaccine-associated CD4 TCRs covered the entire spike protein, and the dominant responses fell in regions 160-218 and 743-854. After two AZD1222 doses, spike-specific TCR breadth and depth were significantly higher than at day 0 and than in MenACWY recipients. Because no day 14 peak-response samples were available, the repertoires could be characterized only after the peak T cell response. The 56-69-year group was small, and its depth increase did not reach significance, likely because of low power. Most participants were white British and females outnumbered males, and the authors suggested that clonal diversity may have been underestimated. Nearly half of unique spike-specific TCRs reportedly recognized epitopes outside regions mutated in the B.1.351 and B.1.1.7 variants. Only six AZD1222 recipients were SARS-CoV-2 seropositive at baseline, limiting conclusions about previously exposed vaccinees.

Counted from cysteine to phenylalanine, this CDR3 has 15 amino acids. Only the CDR3 portion is preserved as DNA: 45 bases, with reading frame beginning at the first base. Germline trimming amounts to 0 bases on V and 7 bases on J, with 1 as the count of junction bases outside the gene matches. From a lookup of the germline V gene (reference sequence), CDR1 and CDR2 are LGHDT and YNNKEL. The CDR3 regions of human TCRbeta chains were analyzed by immunosequencing. As for the original processing: Repertoire TCRs were checked for matches against a reference library of SARS-CoV-2-specific TCRs that had been generated using the MIRA antigen-specificity platform. Breadth was defined as the fraction of unique TCRs that were SARS-CoV-2-associated. Depth was defined as the fraction of total T cells that were SARS-CoV-2-associated. Using the MIRA data, every spike-specific TCR was mapped to the spike region that the TCR reacted to and assigned to either a CD4 or a CD8 class. Log10-transformed breadth and depth values were compared by one-way ANOVA with Sidak's multiple comparisons tests. TCRdb obtained this table from immuneACCESS and retained in-frame rearrangements with V and J assigned. These tables miss some clones; where compared with another copy, unresolved V genes account for less than half of the shortfall, and the remainder is unexplained. V, J and clone size derive from that table, while D and trimming were established from the DNA sequence. This sample is represented by about 110,000 clones; about 90% of them were singletons. The top ten constitute around 4.5% of the sample.

Regarding this clone: Its recognized antigen is unknown. No base-level quality is on record; no much larger clone is a single base apart.

The intended sense of this specimen's time point label: about 28 days (+/-7) after the second vaccine dose. Because spike-specific TCR depth and breadth did not differ between the two schedules, AZD1222 recipients who got a second dose at roughly 4 weeks were pooled with those who got a second dose at roughly 12 weeks. The vaccinee samples were drawn from two UK trials, COV001 and COV002, one of which was a single-blind randomized controlled phase 2/3 trial testing AZD1222 (ChAdOx1 nCoV-19) in healthy adults. Trial participant PBMC samples were collected at day 0 and day 28 after the second dose for TCRbeta chain sequencing.

The receptor was isolated from an adult who received the AZD1222 COVID-19 vaccine. The material sequenced was peripheral blood, taken 28 days after the second AZD1222 dose. The V and J segments used are TRBV3-1 (or the pseudogene TRBV3-2) and TRBJ2-1, with 12 bases aligning to TRBD2. The bases are TGTGCCAGCAGCCAAGAACTAGCGGGGGGTAATGAGCAGTTCTTC. Translation gives CASSQELAGGNEQFF.